This TCR beta chain was sequenced during a study of T cells in localized non-small cell lung cancer. Germline values: CDR1 SGHVS, CDR2 FNYEAQ. The CDR3 length is 14 residues. Trimming pared 5 bases from V and 7 bases from J, leaving 15 bases between. For this clone: Antigen: not known.

Study-level results: For the top 100 tumor clones, a median about 56 also appeared in adjacent lung.

Sequencing used immunoSEQ multiplex PCR; TCRdb keeps in-frame clones, though not all of them. The repertoire consists of 55,000 to 75,000 clones, with less than 90% occurring once and the leading ten covering 21%. This TCR was sampled from a male donor aged 60 or over with stage III squamous cell lung carcinoma. Sequenced material: peripheral blood, taken before any cancer treatment. V usage is TRBV7-6 and J usage is TRBJ1-5; a weak D match, TRBD1 (5 bases). The CDR3: CASSETAQSQPQHF. CDR3 nucleotides: TGTGCCAGCAGCGAGACAGCCCAAAGCCAGCCCCAGCATTTT.